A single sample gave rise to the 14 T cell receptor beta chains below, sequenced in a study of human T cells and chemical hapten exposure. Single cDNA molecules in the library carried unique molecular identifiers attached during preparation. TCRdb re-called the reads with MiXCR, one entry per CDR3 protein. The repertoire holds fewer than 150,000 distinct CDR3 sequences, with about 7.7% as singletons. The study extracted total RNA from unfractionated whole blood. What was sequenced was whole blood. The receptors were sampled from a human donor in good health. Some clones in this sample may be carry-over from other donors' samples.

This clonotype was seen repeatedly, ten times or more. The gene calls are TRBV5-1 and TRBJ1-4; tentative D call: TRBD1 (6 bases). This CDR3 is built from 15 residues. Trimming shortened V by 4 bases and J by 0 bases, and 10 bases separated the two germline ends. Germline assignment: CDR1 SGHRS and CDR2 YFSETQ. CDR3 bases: TGCGCCAGCAGCCACAGGGAGTCAACTAATGAAAAACTGTTTTTT. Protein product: CASSHRESTNEKLFF.

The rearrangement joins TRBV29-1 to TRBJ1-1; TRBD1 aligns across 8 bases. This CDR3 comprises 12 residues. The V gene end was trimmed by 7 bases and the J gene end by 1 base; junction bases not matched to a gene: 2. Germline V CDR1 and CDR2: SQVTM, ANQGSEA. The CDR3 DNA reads TGCAGCGCCGGACAGGGGAACACTGAAGCTTTCTTT. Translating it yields CSAGQGNTEAFF.

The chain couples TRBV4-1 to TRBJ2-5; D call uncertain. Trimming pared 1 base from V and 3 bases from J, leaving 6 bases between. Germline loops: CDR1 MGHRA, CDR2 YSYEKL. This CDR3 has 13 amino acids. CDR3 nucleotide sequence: TGCGCCAGCAGCCAAGGGCCTGAAGAGACCCAGTACTTC. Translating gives CASSQGPEETQYF.

The CDR3 protein is CSASYRAQVAEQYF. DNA for the CDR3: TGCAGTGCTAGCTACAGGGCCCAAGTCGCCGAGCAGTACTTC. V gene TRBV20-1 combines with J gene TRBJ2-7, with D possibly matching TRBD1 (6 bases). Germline V lookup: CDR1 DFQATT, CDR2 SNEGSKA (reference sequence). CDR3 length: 14 amino acids. Trimming removed 3 bases from V and 6 bases from J, with 18 bases in between.

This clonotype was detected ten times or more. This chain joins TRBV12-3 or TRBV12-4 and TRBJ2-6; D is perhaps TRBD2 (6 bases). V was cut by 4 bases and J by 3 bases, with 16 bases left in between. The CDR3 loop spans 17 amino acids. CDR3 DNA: TGTGCCAGCAGTTATAGCGCAGGGAGGAGTGGGGCCAACGTCCTGACTTTC. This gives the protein CASSYSAGRSGANVLTF.

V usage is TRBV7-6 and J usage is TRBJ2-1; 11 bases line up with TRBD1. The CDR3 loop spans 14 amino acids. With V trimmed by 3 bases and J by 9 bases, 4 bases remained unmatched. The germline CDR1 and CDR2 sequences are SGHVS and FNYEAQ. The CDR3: CASSFRTGGREQFF. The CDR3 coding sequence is TGTGCCAGCAGCTTTAGGACAGGGGGCCGTGAGCAGTTCTTC.

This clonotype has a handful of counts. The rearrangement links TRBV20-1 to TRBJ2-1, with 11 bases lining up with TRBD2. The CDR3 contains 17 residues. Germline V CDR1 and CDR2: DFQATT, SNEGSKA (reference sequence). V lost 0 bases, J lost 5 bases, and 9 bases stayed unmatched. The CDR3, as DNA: TGCAGTGCTAGAGATCCTTTACTAGCGGGGGATCACAATGAGCAGTTCTTC. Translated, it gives CSARDPLLAGDHNEQFF.

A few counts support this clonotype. The CDR3 nucleotides are TGCGCCAGCAGCGAGAGCGGGGGCCGCACAGATACGCAGTATTTT. Residues: CASSESGGRTDTQYF. The V and J genes are TRBV5-1 and TRBJ2-3, with 8 bases that match TRBD2. CDR1 and CDR2 from the germline V gene are SGHRS and YFSETQ. The CDR3 consists of 15 residues. J lost 1 base, V lost 4 bases, and 5 bases had no gene match. The full variable domain, rest sourced from reference TRBV5-1 and TRBJ2-3, is KAGVTQTPRYLIKTRGQQVTLSCSPISGHRSVSWYQQTPGQGLQFLFEYFSETQRNKGNFPGRFSGRQFSNSRSEMNVSTLELGDSALYLCASSESGGRTDTQYFGPGTRLTVL.

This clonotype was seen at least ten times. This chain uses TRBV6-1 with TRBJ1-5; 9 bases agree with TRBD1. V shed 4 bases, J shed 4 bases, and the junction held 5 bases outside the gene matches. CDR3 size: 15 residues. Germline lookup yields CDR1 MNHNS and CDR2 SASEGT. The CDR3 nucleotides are TGTGCCAGCAGTGCTACCGGGACAGGGAATCAGCCCCAGCATTTT. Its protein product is CASSATGTGNQPQHF.

The CDR3 protein is CATSRTGQGDNEQFF. The CDR3 DNA reads TGTGCCACCAGCAGGACGGGACAGGGCGACAATGAGCAGTTCTTC. The J gene is TRBJ2-1, the V gene TRBV15; TRBD1 matches at 9 bases. This CDR3 has 15 residues. V shed 3 bases and J 5 bases; nucleotides not matched to a gene: 5. Germline V gene data show CDR1 as LNHNV and CDR2 as YYDKDF (reference sequence).

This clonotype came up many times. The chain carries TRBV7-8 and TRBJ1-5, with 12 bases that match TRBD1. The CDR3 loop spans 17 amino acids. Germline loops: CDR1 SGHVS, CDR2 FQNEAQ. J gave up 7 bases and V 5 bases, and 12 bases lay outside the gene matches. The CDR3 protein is CASSLPGQGALGQPQHF. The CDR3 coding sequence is TGTGCCAGCAGCCTACCGGGACAGGGGGCTCTAGGGCAGCCCCAGCATTTT.

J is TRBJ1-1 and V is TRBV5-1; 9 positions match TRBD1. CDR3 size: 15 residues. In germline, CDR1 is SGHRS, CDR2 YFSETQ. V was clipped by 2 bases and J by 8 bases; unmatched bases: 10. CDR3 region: CASSFGGDRAAEAFF. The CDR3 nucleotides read TGCGCCAGCAGCTTTGGGGGGGACAGGGCAGCGGAAGCTTTCTTT.

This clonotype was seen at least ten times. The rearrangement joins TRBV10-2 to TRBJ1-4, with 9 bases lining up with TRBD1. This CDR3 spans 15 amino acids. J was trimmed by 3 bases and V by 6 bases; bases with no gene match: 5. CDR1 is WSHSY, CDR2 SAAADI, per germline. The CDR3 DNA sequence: TGCGCCAGCAGCAAGAGACAGGGGGCTAATGAAAAACTGTTTTTT. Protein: CASSKRQGANEKLFF.

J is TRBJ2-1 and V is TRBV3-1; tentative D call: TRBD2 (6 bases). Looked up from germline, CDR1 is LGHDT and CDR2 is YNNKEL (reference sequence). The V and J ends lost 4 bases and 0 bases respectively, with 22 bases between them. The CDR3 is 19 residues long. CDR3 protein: CASSPTLGDGGSSYNEQFF. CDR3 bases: TGTGCCAGCAGCCCAACCCTAGGCGACGGGGGAAGCTCCTACAATGAGCAGTTCTTC.